The 18 T cell receptor beta chains listed next were all sequenced from one sample in a study of T cell responses to AZD1222 COVID-19 vaccine. The data were produced by immunoSEQ multiplex PCR, yet TCRdb's version contains in-frame clones alone and is incomplete. The sample includes more than 95,000 clones, 89% of them seen just once. This specimen was peripheral blood, taken 28 days after the second AZD1222 dose. The receptors derive from an adult who received the AZD1222 COVID-19 vaccine.

The rearrangement links TRBV10-1 to TRBJ2-7; TRBD2 matches at 9 bases. CDR3 length equals 15 residues. The trim removed 4 bases at V and 2 bases at J, leaving 6 bases unmatched. Germline V gives CDR1 WNHNN, CDR2 SYGVQD (reference sequence). The CDR3 nucleotides read TGCGCCAGCAGTGGGGGAGCGGGAGGACCCTACGAGCAGTACTTC. The encoded protein is CASSGGAGGPYEQYF.

The rearrangement uses TRBV14 and TRBJ2-7; TRBD2 agrees at 8 bases. Per germline, CDR1 SGHDN and CDR2 FVKESK. CDR3 size: 13 residues. With 4 bases clipped from V and 7 bases from J, the junction kept 6 bases outside the gene matches. CDR3 protein: CASSPPGGWEQYF. As DNA, the CDR3 is TGTGCCAGCAGCCCCCCGGGGGGGTGGGAGCAGTACTTC.

The chain employs TRBV6-5 and TRBJ2-7; a weak D match, TRBD2 (6 bases). Per germline, CDR1 MNHEY and CDR2 SVGAGI. V dropped 5 bases and J dropped 5 bases, with 13 bases sitting between them. The CDR3 sequence is 13 residues long. DNA of the CDR3: TGTGCCAGCAGTCCCGGAGGGCGGAACGAGCAGTACTTC. Encoded protein: CASSPGGRNEQYF.

The chain carries TRBV29-1 and TRBJ1-1; D is unclear. In germline, CDR1 is SQVTM, CDR2 ANQGSEA. This CDR3 is 12 amino acids long. Trimming removed 6 bases at V and 1 base at J, with 9 bases between. The CDR3 DNA reads TGCAGCGTCGGACTGAAGAACACTGAAGCTTTCTTT. Translating it yields CSVGLKNTEAFF.

V usage is TRBV3-1 (or the pseudogene TRBV3-2) and J usage is TRBJ1-2; D remains ambiguous. The germline V gene has CDR1 LGHDT and CDR2 YNNKEL (reference sequence). CDR3 length: 16 amino acids. V shed 0 bases and J shed 5 bases, with 16 bases lying between them. The DNA for the CDR3 is TGTGCCAGCAGCCAAGACTTGGCCCCTAAATTTTATGGCTACACCTTC. It specifies CASSQDLAPKFYGYTF.

The chain has TRBV11-3 and TRBJ2-7, with TRBD2 matching 7 bases. V gave up 2 bases and J gave up 6 bases; unmatched junction bases: 7. The CDR3 runs 14 residues. Germline values: CDR1 SGHNT, CDR2 YENEEA. The CDR3 protein is CASSLTTGGGEQYF. CDR3 DNA sequence: TGTGCCAGCAGCTTAACAACGGGAGGTGGCGAGCAGTACTTC. Variable domain in full (rest from reference TRBV11-3 and TRBJ2-7): EAGVVQSPRYKIIEKKQPVAFWCNPISGHNTLYWYLQNLGQGPELLIRYENEEAVDDSQLPKDRFSAERLKGVDSTLKIQPAELGDSAVYLCASSLTTGGGEQYFGPGTRLTVT.

The V call is TRBV5-1, the J call TRBJ2-3; D ambiguous. Germline V gene data show CDR1 as SGHRS and CDR2 as YFSETQ. The CDR3 runs to 13 residues. Trimming shortened V by 0 bases and J by 5 bases, and 7 bases separated the two germline ends. In nucleotides, the CDR3 is TGCGCCAGCAGCTTGGACAAGGTAGATACGCAGTATTTT. Protein: CASSLDKVDTQYF.

The V gene is TRBV7-8, the J gene TRBJ1-2; the D gene is possibly TRBD1 (5 bases). V lost 5 bases, J lost 4 bases, and 14 bases lay in between. The CDR3 contains 14 residues. CDR1 is SGHVS and CDR2 is FQNEAQ in the germline V gene. The CDR3 nucleotides read TGTGCCAGCAGCAGCACCAGGGTCGGCTATGGCTACACCTTC. Its translation: CASSSTRVGYGYTF.

A remark on this clone: The sample carries other DNA sequences with the same CDR3. The V and J genes are TRBV7-9 and TRBJ1-5, with D perhaps TRBD1 (6 bases). The V gene's germline CDR1 is SEHNR and CDR2 FQNEAQ (reference sequence). The CDR3 covers 13 residues. V lost 3 bases, J lost 4 bases, and 7 bases lay in between. The DNA for the CDR3 is TGTGCCAGCAGCTTGCAGGGGAATCAGCCCCAGCATTTT. It yields the protein CASSLQGNQPQHF.

The chain combines TRBV28 with TRBJ2-5; TRBD1 might be the D (5 bases). This CDR3 spans 12 amino acids. The germline gives CDR1 MDHEN, CDR2 SYDVKM. V was cut by 7 bases and J by 4 bases, with 10 bases left in between. Here the CDR3 reads CASNWGRETQYF. The CDR3 region has the DNA TGTGCCAGCAATTGGGGCAGAGAGACCCAGTACTTC.

This chain links TRBV3-1 (or the pseudogene TRBV3-2) with TRBJ1-2; TRBD1 aligns across 7 bases. The CDR3 length is 14 residues. V trimming: 4 bases; J trimming: 2 bases; junction bases outside the gene matches: 4. CDR1 is LGHDT, CDR2 YNNKEL, per germline (reference sequence). The CDR3 DNA sequence: TGTGCCAGCAGCCCCGGGACAGCAAACTATGGCTACACCTTC. It is translated as CASSPGTANYGYTF.

This clone was recorded once. V usage is TRBV27 and J usage is TRBJ2-7; D assignment may be TRBD1 or TRBD2 (5 bases each). V shed 5 bases and J shed 6 bases, with 17 bases lying between them. The CDR3 extends over 14 amino acids. The V gene's germline CDR1 is MNHEY and CDR2 SMNVEV (reference sequence). The CDR3 spells CASSTRGFIGEQYF. Here the CDR3 DNA reads TGTGCCAGCAGTACTAGGGGATTCATTGGCGAGCAGTACTTC.

The V gene is TRBV5-1, the J gene TRBJ1-1; 10 bases align to TRBD1. The V gene end was trimmed by 4 bases and the J gene end by 11 bases; junction bases not matched to a gene: 8. The CDR3 contains 13 residues. From germline, CDR1 is SGHRS and CDR2 YFSETQ. CDR3 in DNA: TGCGCCAGCAGCCCGGGACAGGGGAGAAGCGCTTTCTTT. As protein: CASSPGQGRSAFF.

The rearrangement links TRBV30 to TRBJ2-1, with 9 bases aligning to TRBD2. V was clipped by 3 bases and J by 9 bases; unmatched bases: 9. CDR3 size: 14 residues. The germline V gene has CDR1 GTSNPN and CDR2 SVGIG (reference sequence). CDR3 residues: CAWRLLAGKTEQFF. The CDR3 DNA reads as TGTGCCTGGAGACTCCTAGCGGGGAAAACTGAGCAGTTCTTC. The whole variable domain, filled in from reference TRBV30 and TRBJ2-1, reads SQTIHQWPATLVQPVGSPLSLECTVEGTSNPNLYWYRQAAGRGLQLLFYSVGIGQISSEVPQNLSASRPQDRQFILSSKKLLLSDSGFYLCAWRLLAGKTEQFFGPGTRLTVL.

The CDR3 DNA reads as TGTGCCAGCTCACCCCCCAACGGAAACACCATATATTTT. The encoded protein is CASSPPNGNTIYF. J is TRBJ1-3 and V is TRBV18; D unclear. The CDR3 totals 13 residues. Trimming pared 3 bases from V and 4 bases from J, leaving 7 bases between. CDR1 and CDR2 from the germline V gene are KGHSH and LQKENI.

The V and J genes are TRBV21-1 and TRBJ2-1; the table's D call, TRBD2, has no DNA check behind it. TRBV21-1 is tagged as a pseudogene. The CDR3 is 17 amino acids. This CDR3 reads CASSPPTSGRSGDEQFF. CDR3 nucleotide sequence: TGTGCCAGCAGCCCTCCGACTAGCGGGAGAAGTGGCGATGAGCAGTTCTTC.

The chain recombines TRBV6-5 with TRBJ2-4, with D uncertain. Germline assignment: CDR1 MNHEY and CDR2 SVGAGI. V shed 10 bases and J shed 1 base, with 17 bases lying between them. The CDR3 contains 15 residues. DNA of the CDR3: TGTGCCATCCTATTAAGGGTTCCGGCCAAAAACATTCAGTACTTC. It translates to CAILLRVPAKNIQYF.

The chain recombines TRBV7-2 with TRBJ1-3; D is possibly TRBD1 (6 bases). The CDR3 is 15 amino acids. Germline assignment: CDR1 SGHTA and CDR2 FQGNSA. V was cut by 5 bases and J by 2 bases, with 13 bases left in between. CDR3 region: CASSGSGGTGNTIYF. CDR3 DNA sequence: TGTGCCAGCAGCGGCAGCGGGGGCACTGGAAACACCATATATTTT.